Included here is one T cell receptor (beta chain) sequence, with context. These data belong to a study of blood T cell repertoires in COVID-19. Study-wide context: Sites across the United States, Italy and Spain contributed samples from acute and convalescent COVID-19. The cDNA or gDNA used as material had been derived from T cells, B-cell-depleted T cells, or PBMCs.

Germline V gene data show CDR1 as LGHDT and CDR2 as YNNKEL (reference sequence). The CDR3 consists of 22 residues. Trimming at V came to 0 bases and at J to 3 bases, leaving 19 bases not matched to a gene. In the source study's methods: Amplification from reference gene primers served as the basis for estimated nucleated cell counts. Clones were sequenced by immunoSEQ multiplex PCR, and TCRdb holds only the in-frame ones, with some missing. V and J calls plus clone size are reproduced from that table; the DNA served to infer D and trimming. The sample shows nearly 60,000 clones, over 75% of them seen only once.

The clonotype originates from a man in his forties with active COVID-19. The J gene is TRBJ2-4, the V gene TRBV3-1 (or the pseudogene TRBV3-2); TRBD2 matches at 11 bases. Sequenced: peripheral blood. The CDR3 spells CASSQDGTSGRSGTVGKNIQYF. The DNA of the CDR3 is TGTGCCAGCAGCCAAGATGGAACTAGCGGGAGAAGCGGCACTGTAGGCAAAAACATTCAGTACTTC.